The 9 T cell receptor beta chains reported below all come from one sample, sequenced in a study of HIV-infected children after antiretroviral therapy interruption. The TCR library was built from RNA with a 3' RACE protocol and unique molecular identifiers. Each CDR3 protein gets one entry after TCRdb re-called the 3' RACE reads with MiXCR. In the table there are about 86,000 distinct CDR3 sequences, around 6.9% of which are singletons. Treatment reported: PENTA 11 planned treatment interruption arm or continuous ART arm. Material: CD45RA+ CD4+ T cells from PBMCs, pooled from several time points, obtained from a donor given antiretroviral therapy, either interrupted or continuous. Subset defined: naive CD4+ CD45RA+ CD45RO- T cells. Receptors were obtained from a pool of human donors with HIV.

Regarding this clonotype: A much larger clone differs from this one at a single base, so this may be a read error. The chain recombines TRBV11-2 with TRBJ1-3; D gene unclear. This CDR3 is built from 15 residues. Per germline, CDR1 SGHAT and CDR2 FQNNGV. CDR3 coding DNA: TGTACCAGCACCCGGACGGGGAACTCTGGAAACACCATATATTTT. It codes for CTSTRTGNSGNTIYF.

There are many counts of this clonotype. V usage is TRBV7-9 and J usage is TRBJ2-3, with 10 bases matching TRBD2. V was pared by 5 bases and J by 4 bases, with 9 bases of the junction left unmatched. The CDR3 sequence is 16 residues long. Germline loops: CDR1 SEHNR, CDR2 FQNEAQ (reference sequence). The CDR3 protein is CASSPPGLATADTQYF. In DNA, the CDR3 is TGTGCCAGCAGCCCACCGGGACTAGCGACCGCAGATACGCAGTATTTT.

This clonotype was counted at least ten times. This chain connects TRBV12-3 or TRBV12-4 to TRBJ1-1; 9 nucleotides match TRBD1. This CDR3 has 13 residues. Trimming removed 6 bases from V and 4 bases from J; junction bases left unmatched: 3. This CDR3 reads CASRGTGSTEAFF. CDR3 nucleotides: TGTGCCAGCAGGGGGACAGGGTCCACTGAAGCTTTCTTT.

Worth noting for this clonotype: One end of the junction fails to match germline, which may point to a read error. The rearrangement uses TRBV3-1 and TRBJ2-5, with D tentatively TRBD2 (6 bases). The CDR3 covers 14 residues. CDR1 and CDR2 (germline): LGHDT, YNNKEL (reference sequence). CDR3 sequence reads: CASSLEWGEDTQYF. For the CDR3, the DNA is TGTGCAAGCAGCTTAGAATGGGGGGAGGACACCCAGTACTTT.

This clonotype came up many times. This sequence joins TRBV19 and TRBJ1-1, with 7 bases matching TRBD1. Losses at the gene ends were 3 bases for V and 6 bases for J; bases not matched to a gene: 10. Germline-derived CDR1 and CDR2 are LNHDA and SQIVND (reference sequence). The CDR3 is made up of 15 amino acids. The CDR3 here is CASSIQAGQIAEAFF. CDR3 nucleotides: TGTGCCAGTAGTATTCAAGCGGGACAGATCGCTGAAGCTTTCTTT.

This clonotype was counted ten times or more. V usage is TRBV5-1 and J usage is TRBJ1-3; D is ambiguous. The ends were cut back, 0 bases at V and 4 bases at J, with 11 bases in the middle. The CDR3 consists of 15 residues. Germline V gene lookup returns CDR1 SGHRS and CDR2 YFSETQ. In DNA form, the CDR3 reads TGCGCCAGCAGCTTGGGTTTGTCTTGGGGAAACACCATATATTTT. It encodes CASSLGLSWGNTIYF. The variable domain in full, with the rest retrieved from reference TRBV5-1 and TRBJ1-3, is KAGVTQTPRYLIKTRGQQVTLSCSPISGHRSVSWYQQTPGQGLQFLFEYFSETQRNKGNFPGRFSGRQFSNSRSEMNVSTLELGDSALYLCASSLGLSWGNTIYFGEGSWLTVV.

This clonotype was detected a few times. This chain joins TRBV5-1 and TRBJ2-7; perhaps TRBD2 as D (5 bases). Germline CDR1 SGHRS, CDR2 YFSETQ. Trimming took 4 bases from V and 3 from J, leaving 14 bases between them. CDR3 length: 14 amino acids. The chain's CDR3 is CASSLSLEGYEQYF. In DNA, the CDR3 is TGCGCCAGCAGCCTGAGTCTTGAGGGCTACGAGCAGTACTTC.

This clonotype was seen ten or more times. V usage is TRBV28 and J usage is TRBJ1-2; D uncertain. This CDR3 region has 14 residues. Germline V lookup: CDR1 MDHEN, CDR2 SYDVKM. V was cut by 5 bases and J by 2 bases, with 12 bases left in between. CDR3 loop: CASSASGRNYGYTF. CDR3 nucleotide sequence: TGTGCCAGCAGTGCATCCGGACGGAACTATGGCTACACCTTC.

This clonotype was picked up many times. The genes are TRBV5-1 and TRBJ2-1; D may be TRBD2 (7 bases). The ends were cut back, 1 base at V and 7 bases at J, with 15 bases in the middle. The length of the CDR3 is 15 residues. Per the germline V gene, CDR1 is SGHRS and CDR2 is YFSETQ. CDR3 loop: CASSLWGGTGNEQFF. CDR3 coding DNA: TGCGCCAGCAGCTTGTGGGGGGGCACGGGGAATGAGCAGTTCTTC. The full variable domain, with the rest looked up from reference TRBV5-1 and TRBJ2-1, is KAGVTQTPRYLIKTRGQQVTLSCSPISGHRSVSWYQQTPGQGLQFLFEYFSETQRNKGNFPGRFSGRQFSNSRSEMNVSTLELGDSALYLCASSLWGGTGNEQFFGPGTRLTVL.